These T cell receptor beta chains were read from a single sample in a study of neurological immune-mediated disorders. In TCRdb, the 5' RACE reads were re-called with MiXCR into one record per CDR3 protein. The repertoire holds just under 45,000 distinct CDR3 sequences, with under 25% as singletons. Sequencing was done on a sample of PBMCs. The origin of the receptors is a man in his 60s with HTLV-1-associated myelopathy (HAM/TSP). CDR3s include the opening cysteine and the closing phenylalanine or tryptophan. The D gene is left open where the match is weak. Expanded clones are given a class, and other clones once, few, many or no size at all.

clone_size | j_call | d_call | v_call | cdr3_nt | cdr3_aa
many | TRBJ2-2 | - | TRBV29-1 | TGCAGCGTTGTGCCCTCGGCCGGGTACACCGGGGAGCTGTTTTTT | CSVVPSAGYTGELFF
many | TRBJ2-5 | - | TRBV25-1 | TGTGCCAGCAGTGAACAGGTGATACAAGAGACCCAGTACTTC | CASSEQVIQETQYF
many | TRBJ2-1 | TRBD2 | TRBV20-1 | TGCAGTGCTAGAGATTGGGCTAGCGGTAACTACAATGAGCAGTTCTTC | CSARDWASGNYNEQFF
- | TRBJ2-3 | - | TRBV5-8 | TGTGCCAGCAGCCTAGACAGGGAGGCAGATACGCAGTATTTT | CASSLDREADTQYF
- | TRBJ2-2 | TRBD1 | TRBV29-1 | TGCGCTGGCGGACAGGGCGGATCCGGGGATCTGTTTTTT | CAGGQGGSGDLFF
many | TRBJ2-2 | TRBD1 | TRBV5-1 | TGCGCCAGCAGCTCGGGACAGCAGACCGGGGAGCTGTTTTTT | CASSSGQQTGELFF
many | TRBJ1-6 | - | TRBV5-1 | TGCGCCAGCAGCTTCGACGGTCAATCCAATTCACCCCTCCACTTT | CASSFDGQSNSPLHF
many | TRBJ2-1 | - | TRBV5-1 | TGCGCCAGCAGCTTAGACTATCCCTACAATGAGCAGTTCTTC | CASSLDYPYNEQFF
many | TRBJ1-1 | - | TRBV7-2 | TGTGCCAGCAGCGGAACCGGGGCCGACGCTGAAGCTTTCTTT | CASSGTGADAEAFF
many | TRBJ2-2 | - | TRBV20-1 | TGCAGTGCTTCACTAGGCCACACCGGGGAGCTGTTTTTT | CSASLGHTGELFF
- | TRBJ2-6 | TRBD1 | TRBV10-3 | TGTGCCATCAGTGGACAGGGGGCGCGAGGGGCCAACGTCCTGACTTTC | CAISGQGARGANVLTF
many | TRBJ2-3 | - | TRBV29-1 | TGCAGCGTCTCCTCGCCCAGGGACTTTTCTCTTGAGTATTTT | CSVSSPRDFSLEYF
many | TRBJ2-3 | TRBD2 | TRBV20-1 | TGCAGTGCTTTCACCGGGACTAGCGGGAGTAGGACAGATACGCAGTATTTT | CSAFTGTSGSRTDTQYF
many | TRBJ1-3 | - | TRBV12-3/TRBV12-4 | TGTGCCAGCACCCTAGGGGGGAGCTCTGGAAACACCATATATTTT | CASTLGGSSGNTIYF
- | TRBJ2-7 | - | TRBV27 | TGTGCCAGCAGTTTATCGGCCCTGGCCTACGAGCAGTACTTC | CASSLSALAYEQYF
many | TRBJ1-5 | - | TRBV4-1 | TGCGCCAGCAGTTGGGACGTGGATAGCAATCAGCCCCAGCATTTT | CASSWDVDSNQPQHF
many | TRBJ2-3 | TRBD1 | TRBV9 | TGTGCCAGCAGCGCAGGGACAGGGGTTTTAGGAGATACGCAGTATTTT | CASSAGTGVLGDTQYF
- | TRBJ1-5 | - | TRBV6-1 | TGTGCCAGCAGTTTAGAGGGTAATCATCATCCCCTGCATTTT | CASSLEGNHHPLHF
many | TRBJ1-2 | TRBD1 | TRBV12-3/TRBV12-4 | TGTGCCAGCAGAATGGGACAGGGGGCCTATGGCTACACCTTC | CASRMGQGAYGYTF